These T cell receptor beta chains were read from a single sample in a study of T cell responses to AZD1222 COVID-19 vaccine. Clones were sequenced by immunoSEQ multiplex PCR, and TCRdb holds only the in-frame ones, with some missing. The data hold about 130,000 clones, with 88% observed a single time. Specimen: peripheral blood, collected on day 0 of AZD1222 vaccination. These receptors were collected from an adult in good health. CDR3s include the opening cysteine and the closing phenylalanine or tryptophan. A D gene is named only where the DNA matches it firmly. The size of a clone is reported for some rows only, either as once, few or many, or as a class for expanded clones.

>TRBJ1-5|NA|TRBV9|NA
CASSANLGWNNQPQHF
TGTGCCAGCAGCGCCAACCTAGGGTGGAACAATCAGCCCCAGCATTTT
>TRBJ1-2|NA|TRBV28|NA
CASSLPRQALNYGYTF
TGTGCCAGCAGTTTGCCCCGACAGGCCCTTAACTATGGCTACACCTTC
>TRBJ1-3|NA|TRBV5-1|TRBD1
CASSADRASGNTIYF
TGCGCCAGCAGCGCGGACAGGGCCTCTGGAAACACCATATATTTT
>TRBJ2-5|NA|TRBV7-9|NA
CASSHTQETQYF
TGTGCCAGCAGTCACACCCAAGAGACCCAGTACTTC
>TRBJ1-5|NA|TRBV12-5|NA
CASGTTEGRQPQHF
TGTGCTAGTGGTACCACGGAGGGGCGTCAGCCCCAGCATTTT
>TRBJ2-3|NA|TRBV9|NA
CASSVGRGRGLADTQYF
TGTGCCAGCAGCGTAGGTAGGGGGCGGGGATTGGCAGATACGCAGTATTTT
>TRBJ1-2|NA|TRBV5-4|TRBD1
CASSWLGTGGFGYTF
TGTGCCAGCAGCTGGCTAGGGACAGGGGGCTTTGGCTACACCTTC
>TRBJ2-7|few|TRBV2|TRBD2
CASSRTSGSYEQYF
TGTGCCAGCAGCCGGACTAGCGGCTCCTACGAGCAGTACTTC
>TRBJ1-3|NA|TRBV9|NA
CASSVDHGSSGNTIYF
TGTGCCAGCAGCGTAGATCACGGAAGCTCTGGAAACACCATATATTTT
>TRBJ1-1|NA|TRBV10-3|NA
CAISDAVNTEAFF
TGTGCCATCAGTGATGCGGTGAACACTGAAGCTTTCTTT
>TRBJ1-2|once|TRBV9|NA
CASAGSVPYYGYTF
TGTGCCAGCGCGGGTTCGGTCCCCTACTATGGCTACACCTTC
>TRBJ1-3|once|TRBV11-2|TRBD1
CASSLRQGGNTIYF
TGTGCCAGCAGCCTTCGACAGGGGGGAAACACCATATATTTT
>TRBJ1-4|NA|TRBV6-2/TRBV6-3|NA
CASSADYEKLFF
TGTGCCAGCAGCGCGGATTATGAAAAACTGTTTTTT
>TRBJ2-3|NA|TRBV27|TRBD2
CASSFLAGVADTQYF
TGTGCCAGCAGTTTTCTAGCGGGAGTCGCAGATACGCAGTATTTT
>TRBJ2-5|NA|TRBV27|NA
CASSFSSQETQYF
TGTGCCAGCAGTTTTTCTAGCCAAGAGACCCAGTACTTC
>TRBJ2-2|NA|TRBV29-1|NA
CSVAPARGHTGELFF
TGCAGCGTTGCCCCGGCTAGAGGGCACACCGGGGAGCTGTTTTTT
>TRBJ2-1|NA|TRBV24-1|NA
CATSDAWDEQFF
TGTGCCACCAGTGACGCGTGGGATGAGCAGTTCTTC
>TRBJ1-1|few|TRBV7-9|NA
CASNRDSNTEAFF
TGTGCCAGCAACCGTGACAGTAACACTGAAGCTTTCTTT
>TRBJ2-3|NA|TRBV15|NA
CATSRDPPRDTQYF
TGTGCCACCAGCAGAGATCCCCCAAGGGATACGCAGTATTTT